This T cell receptor beta chain was sequenced for a study of shared clonotypes between healthy human individuals. Whole-study findings and limits: Generally, naive subsets (rather than memory subsets) showed larger estimated richness. Blood was the only sampled material, and tissue repertoires likely differ.

The method was immunoSEQ multiplex PCR; TCRdb's version includes in-frame clones alone and lacks a portion of them. The table lists approximately 600,000 clones, about 95% of them singletons. Regarding this clone: Its antigen remains unidentified.

Positively selected for CCR7, the CD45RO-negative cells used as naive CD8 cells excluded terminally differentiated effector memory CD45RA+ cells. The sequenced sample consisted of naive CD8+ T cells sorted from blood. The sequence came from a woman in her twenties or thirties in good health.

CDR3 sequence: CASSSGPRGGSQPQHF. The CDR3 nucleotides are TGTGCCAGCAGTTCCGGCCCCAGGGGTGGGAGTCAGCCCCAGCATTTT. The gene calls are TRBV27 and TRBJ1-5; perhaps TRBD1 as D (6 bases). The CDR3 length is 16 residues. Germline V CDR1 and CDR2: MNHEY, SMNVEV (reference sequence). The V end was cut by 4 bases, the J end by 6 bases, with 19 bases between.